This T cell receptor (beta chain) stems from a study of technical replicates of blood from several donors. Germline values: CDR1 MNHEY, CDR2 SVGAGI. Trimming left V 0 bases short and J 1 base short, with 10 bases between. The CDR3 is 15 amino acids. Generated by immunoSEQ multiplex PCR, the TCRdb table keeps only in-frame clones and is missing some. The table includes 60,000 to 90,000 clones, 85% to 95% detected once. This chain uses TRBV6-5 with TRBJ2-7; D possibly corresponds to TRBD2 (5 bases). This clonotype originated in a human donor in good health. Sequencing was carried out using T cells isolated from PBMCs. CDR3 loop: CASSYSRASSYEQYF. The CDR3 DNA follows: TGTGCCAGCAGTTACTCGAGGGCCAGTTCCTACGAGCAGTACTTC.